These 18 T cell receptor beta chains were all obtained from the same sample, sequenced in a study of T cells in Graves' hyperthyroidism and ophthalmopathy (dated by TCRdb to the late 2010s). The library was made by multiplex PCR. The sequencing machine was an Illumina HiSeq 2000. The TCR beta CDR3 regions were amplified from RNA transcripts. The TCR CDR3 was subjected to a first round of RT-PCR using the HTBI primer set and the Qiagen OneStep RT-PCR kit. The public reads were quality trimmed at Q25 with fastp and then assembled into clones with MiXCR by TCRdb, keeping productive beta chains. Each record represents a unique CDR3 protein, reported with the most common genes and DNA among its rows. In all, the sample holds under 400,000 distinct CDR3 sequences, and approximately 25% of those were seen once. In total, the top ten clones hold 73% of the sample. Sequencing was carried out using blood. Receptors were obtained from a man aged 50 to 60 with Graves' hyperthyroidism.

This clonotype was detected a few times. The chain combines TRBV20-1 with TRBJ1-5; 7 bases agree with TRBD1. This CDR3 is built from 15 residues. In germline, CDR1 is DFQATT, CDR2 SNEGSKA (reference sequence). Germline trimming cut 1 base from V and 6 bases from J; bases unmatched to any gene: 9. The CDR3 coding sequence is TGCAGTGCTAGAGGCGCGCAGGGGGACGGTCAGCCCCAGCATTTT. Its protein product is CSARGAQGDGQPQHF.

This sequence joins TRBV7-3 and TRBJ2-1; D may be TRBD1 or TRBD2 (5 bases each). With 1 base removed from V and 2 bases from J, the gap between germline ends came to 18 bases. Germline V gene sequence: CDR1 SGHTA, CDR2 FQGTGA. The CDR3 totals 18 residues. The DNA for the CDR3 is TGTGCCAGCAGCTTAAAGGGATCTGGGGGAGCGGCCTACAATGAGCAGTTCTTC. It yields the protein CASSLKGSGGAAYNEQFF.

This clonotype has only a few counts. V and J are TRBV5-1 and TRBJ1-1; D unclear. The CDR3 runs to 15 residues. Germline V lookup: CDR1 SGHRS, CDR2 YFSETQ. Trimming removed 0 bases at V and 1 base at J, with 10 bases between. The CDR3 DNA is TGCGCCAGCAGCTTGGCCACGTGGGAGAACACTGAAGCTTTCTTT. The encoded protein is CASSLATWENTEAFF.

The rearrangement joins TRBV19 to TRBJ2-2; 8 bases agree with TRBD1. The DNA end is a closer match to TRBJ1-1, so the J assignment may be wrong. CDR1 and CDR2 from the germline V gene are LNHDA and SQIVND (reference sequence). The CDR3 extends over 14 amino acids. CDR3 residues: CASRQDRASLGAFF. Written as DNA, the CDR3 is TGTGCCAGTAGGCAGGACAGGGCCTCTCTGGGAGCTTTCTTT.

A few counts support this clonotype. V and J are TRBV28 and TRBJ2-3, with 12 bases fitting TRBD2. Per the germline V gene, CDR1 is MDHEN and CDR2 is SYDVKM. The CDR3 spans 18 residues. V shed 5 bases and J 2 bases; nucleotides not matched to a gene: 11. This CDR3 is CASSRLAGEVGHTDTQYF. The CDR3 DNA sequence: TGTGCCAGCAGTCGACTAGCGGGAGAAGTGGGACACACAGATACGCAGTATTTT.

This clonotype was counted a few times. The chain couples TRBV27 to TRBJ2-3, with 13 positions matching TRBD2. This CDR3 is 17 amino acids long. Germline CDR1 is MNHEY and CDR2 is SMNVEV (reference sequence). With 4 bases clipped from V and 2 bases from J, the junction kept 6 bases outside the gene matches. The CDR3 DNA reads as TGTGCCAGCAGTTCCAGACTAGCGGGAGGCTACACAGATACGCAGTATTTT. Translating it yields CASSSRLAGGYTDTQYF.

The chain is built from TRBV7-9 and TRBJ2-7, with 10 nucleotides matching TRBD1. The CDR3 sequence is 14 residues long. Per the germline V gene, CDR1 is SEHNR and CDR2 is FQNEAQ (reference sequence). The V segment lost 5 bases and the J segment 4 bases; nucleotides outside the gene matches: 5. This chain's CDR3 is CASSPGDRGYEQYF. The CDR3 DNA reads as TGTGCCAGCAGCCCGGGGGACAGGGGATACGAGCAGTACTTC.

The chain combines TRBV18 with TRBJ2-2, with D perhaps matching TRBD2 (5 bases). Germline-derived CDR1 and CDR2 are KGHSH and LQKENI. Trimming pared 1 base from V and 6 bases from J, leaving 12 bases between. The CDR3 extends over 15 amino acids. The DNA for the CDR3 is TGTGCCAGCTCACCACGTTCGGGGTTGGCCGGGGAGCTGTTTTTT. Its protein is CASSPRSGLAGELFF.

The rearrangement links TRBV19 to TRBJ2-5; D not certain. CDR1 is LNHDA and CDR2 is SQIVND in the germline V gene (reference sequence). V gave up 3 bases and J gave up 3 bases, with 20 bases separating them. The CDR3 loop spans 17 amino acids. CDR3 coding DNA: TGTGCCAGTAGTATTGGGCCCGGAATTGCAGGAGAAGAGACCCAGTACTTC. Translated, it gives CASSIGPGIAGEETQYF.

The sample holds a few counts of this clonotype. The J gene is TRBJ2-3, the V gene TRBV7-9, with D uncertain. There are 15 residues in the CDR3. Per the germline V gene, CDR1 is SEHNR and CDR2 is FQNEAQ (reference sequence). Trimming cost V 2 bases and J 3 bases, with 12 bases left between them. For the CDR3, the DNA is TGTGCCAGCAGCTTAATTAGGGCCGGAACAGATACGCAGTATTTT. Its translation: CASSLIRAGTDTQYF.

V usage is TRBV29-1 and J usage is TRBJ2-5; either TRBD1 or TRBD2 may supply D (7 bases each). The length of the CDR3 is 15 residues. Germline loops: CDR1 SQVTM, CDR2 ANQGSEA. V was pared by 6 bases and J by 4 bases, with 21 bases between. Here the CDR3 reads CSVALPSGGAETQYF. The CDR3 DNA is TGCAGCGTCGCCCTACCATCAGGGGGGGCAGAGACCCAGTACTTC. Together with reference TRBV29-1 and TRBJ2-5, the CDR3 gives the full variable domain: SAVISQKPSRDICQRGTSLTIQCQVDSQVTMMFWYRQQPGQSLTLIATANQGSEATYESGFVIDKFPISRPNLTFSTLTVSNMSPEDSSIYLCSVALPSGGAETQYFGPGTRLLVL.

The J gene is TRBJ1-1, the V gene TRBV6-5; 7 positions match TRBD1. The CDR3 sequence is 15 residues long. The ends lost 2 bases at V and 1 base at J; junction bases unmatched: 4. Germline values: CDR1 MNHEY, CDR2 SVGAGI. CDR3 in amino acids: CASSYMGQSNTEAFF. The CDR3 nucleotides are TGTGCCAGCAGTTACATGGGACAGTCGAACACTGAAGCTTTCTTT.

CDR3 coding DNA: TGTGCCAGCTCACGCGCAGGGGAGGCCTCTGAAGCTTTCTTT. Translation: CASSRAGEASEAFF. This chain links TRBV18 with TRBJ1-1; a weak D match, TRBD1 (6 bases). Germline CDR1 reads KGHSH; CDR2 reads LQKENI. CDR3 length: 14 amino acids. Between the trimmed V and J ends, which lost 4 bases and 6 bases, there was a span of 15 bases.

This clonotype has just a few counts. The chain carries TRBV7-9 and TRBJ2-3; 7 bases map to TRBD1. J lost 4 bases, V lost 8 bases, and 3 bases had no gene match. The CDR3 has 12 residues. Germline V gene sequence: CDR1 SEHNR, CDR2 FQNEAQ (reference sequence). The CDR3 region has the DNA TGTGCCAGCGAAACAGGGGCAGATACGCAGTATTTT. Its protein product is CASETGADTQYF.

In this sample, this clonotype turned up many times. V usage is TRBV7-8 and J usage is TRBJ2-1; D is uncertain. CDR1 and CDR2 from the germline V gene are SGHVS and FQNEAQ. The CDR3 has 16 amino acids. V was cut by 5 bases and J by 3 bases, with 17 bases left in between. CDR3 in DNA: TGTGCCAGCAGCGTTCAAGGGAATGTGGGCTACAATGAGCAGTTCTTC. This encodes CASSVQGNVGYNEQFF.

In its sample, this clonotype was seen a few times. The V and J genes are TRBV7-6 and TRBJ2-2; D assignment may be TRBD1 or TRBD2 (5 bases each). Trimming pared 4 bases from V and 1 base from J, leaving 13 bases between. The CDR3 totals 16 residues. CDR1 is SGHVS, CDR2 FNYEAQ, per germline. The CDR3 nucleotides are TGTGCCAGCAGCTCCACAGGCGGGCTGAACACCGGGGAGCTGTTTTTT. It translates to CASSSTGGLNTGELFF. Supplemented by reference TRBV7-6 and TRBJ2-2, the full variable domain reads GAGVSQSPRYKVTKRGQDVALRCDPISGHVSLYWYRQALGQGPEFLTYFNYEAQQDKSGLPNDRFSAERPEGSISTLTIQRTEQRDSAMYRCASSSTGGLNTGELFFGEGSRLTVL.

V and J are TRBV27 and TRBJ2-1; no clear D. CDR3 size: 13 residues. V lost 7 bases to trimming and J lost 9 bases, with 16 bases between them. Germline assignment: CDR1 MNHEY and CDR2 SMNVEV (reference sequence). Here the CDR3 reads CASNPLGASEQFF. The CDR3 DNA reads TGTGCCAGCAACCCGCTAGGCGCCAGTGAGCAGTTCTTC.

CDR3 DNA sequence: TGTGCCAGTAGTATAGATCAACAGGCTTCTTATGGCTACACCTTC. Amino acids: CASSIDQQASYGYTF. The J gene is TRBJ1-2, the V gene TRBV19; the D gene is possibly TRBD1 (5 bases). The CDR3 has 15 residues. CDR1 is LNHDA, CDR2 SQIVND, per germline (reference sequence). Trimming cost V 0 bases and J 5 bases, with 13 bases left between them.